Included here is one T cell receptor (beta chain) sequence, with context. No cognate antigen has been identified for it. Germline is not matched at one junction end, which may reflect a read error. CDR1 and CDR2 were assigned from the germline V gene (reference sequence) as DFQATT and SNEGSKA. Counted from cysteine to phenylalanine, this CDR3 has 16 amino acids. The sequence is cut down to CDR3 DNA, 48 bases in frame from base 1. The iRepertoire nested amplicon-rescue multiplex PCR (arm-PCR) platform was used to amplify TCR alpha and beta CDR3 regions from RNA. The input for one-step reverse transcription and amplification was roughly 95-450 ng of either tissue mRNA or PBMC total RNA. Following bead purification, Illumina adapters were added through a secondary multiplex PCR, and the libraries were then gel-purified between 200 and 400 bp. The libraries contained internal 6-nucleotide barcodes that were used for demultiplexing. Sequencing of the libraries was done on an Illumina MiSeq using 2x220 or 2x250 nucleotide paired-end reads. In the original analysis: Paired reads were merged using FLASH 1.2.11 and were aligned to the GRCh37 human genome using BWA-MEM, after which TRA and TRB reads were extracted. V and J assignment used an IMGT-derived reference of cassette sequences and CDR3 motifs that included pseudogenes. Reads were translated in three frames, and productive CDR3s were defined as those with a C...FGXG motif and no stop codons. A clonotype was defined as a unique combination of a V-J cassette pair and a CDR3 amino acid sequence. Reads were filtered by Hamming distance, with the threshold set by the sequence error rate of each sample in mapped regions. TCRdb reworked the public reads: Q25 trimming with fastp, MiXCR clone assembly, productive beta chains retained. For every CDR3 protein sequence, its rows merge into one entry that carries the most common genes and DNA. The V and J calls come from TCRdb's annotation, not from the publication. The sample table shows about 130,000 distinct CDR3 sequences, and around 25% are seen once. The ten largest clones add up to roughly a quarter of the sample.

This entry is derived from a study of glioma-infiltrating T cells (dated by TCRdb to the mid-2010s). A note on the overall study: TCR alpha- and beta-chain repertoires were sequenced from glioma tissue, non-neoplastic brain tissue and matched peripheral blood mononuclear cells. The paired cohort was made up of three low-grade glioma patients, several primary glioblastoma patients and three non-glioma patients who contributed non-neoplastic brain tissue. To gauge divergence between tissue and blood T-cell populations, every tissue-infiltrating repertoire was compared against the peripheral blood repertoire from the same patient.

The research as a whole found: Very few CDR3 sequences were shared between tissue and blood, attributed to high CDR3 diversity and limited sampling. Small numbers underpinned the group comparisons: roughly eight glioblastoma patients, three low-grade glioma patients and three non-neoplastic patients. VJ-independent divergence between tissue and blood was below expectation in non-neoplastic patients but above expectation in all gliomas, especially low-grade gliomas.

The sequence was obtained from a human donor with low-grade glioma or glioblastoma, undergoing nonglioma brain surgery, or in good health (not recorded which). Recombination connected TRBV20-1 to TRBJ1-2, and TRBD1 may be the D gene, going by 6 matching bases. The sample taken for sequencing was glioma tissue, nonneoplastic brain tissue, or PBMCs (not recorded which). CDR3 sequence: CSARGPGGDSNYGYAF. Read as DNA, the sequence is TGCAGTGCTAGGGGGCCCGGGGGCGACTCAAACTATGGCTACGCCTTC.